A single sample gave rise to the 10 T cell receptor beta chains below, sequenced in a study of blood T cell repertoires in COVID-19. The method was immunoSEQ multiplex PCR; TCRdb's version includes in-frame clones alone and lacks a portion of them. The profile shows some 100,000 clones, under 90% of them singletons. The source material was peripheral blood. Source of these receptors: a woman in her seventies with acute or convalescent COVID-19.

Only a few counts were recorded for this clone. The gene calls are TRBV4-1 and TRBJ1-5; no firm D call. The V and J ends lost 0 bases and 2 bases respectively, with 2 bases between them. The CDR3 is 13 residues long. Germline-derived CDR1 and CDR2 are MGHRA and YSYEKL. The CDR3 reads CASSQDGNQPQHF. In DNA form, the CDR3 reads TGCGCCAGCAGCCAAGACGGCAATCAGCCCCAGCATTTT.

The chain couples TRBV7-2 to TRBJ1-1; perhaps TRBD1 as D (6 bases). Deletions cut 6 bases from V and 2 bases from J, with 13 bases between. Germline V gives CDR1 SGHTA, CDR2 FQGNSA. The length of the CDR3 is 14 residues. The CDR3, as DNA: TGTGCCAGCAGTAATCAGGGGTTCAACACTGAAGCTTTCTTT. Encoded protein: CASSNQGFNTEAFF.

J is TRBJ2-4 and V is TRBV5-6; 12 bases fit TRBD1. J lost 0 bases, V lost 4 bases, and 8 bases had no gene match. From germline, CDR1 is SGHDT and CDR2 YYEEEE. The CDR3 contains 18 residues. This CDR3 is CASSGDRGRLAAKNIQYF. The CDR3, as DNA: TGTGCCAGCAGCGGGGACAGGGGGCGATTGGCAGCCAAAAACATTCAGTACTTC.

This chain joins TRBV19 and TRBJ1-5; no reliable D call. CDR3 length: 15 residues. Trimming took 5 bases from V and 7 from J, leaving 18 bases between them. Germline loops: CDR1 LNHDA, CDR2 SQIVND (reference sequence). CDR3 DNA sequence: TGTGCCAGTAGTTTAGGGTCAGGTTTTAGGCAGCCCCAGCATTTT. It codes for CASSLGSGFRQPQHF.

This chain joins TRBV30 and TRBJ1-1; D unresolved. The CDR3 is made up of 13 amino acids. V was clipped by 2 bases and J by 4 bases, with 11 bases between them. CDR1 and CDR2 from the germline V gene are GTSNPN and SVGIG (reference sequence). The CDR3 DNA reads as TGTGCCTGGAGTAACACCCTTGGCACTGAAGCTTTCTTT. It yields the protein CAWSNTLGTEAFF.

J is TRBJ2-7 and V is TRBV3-1 (or the pseudogene TRBV3-2); 7 bases fit TRBD2. Germline lookup yields CDR1 LGHDT and CDR2 YNNKEL (reference sequence). This CDR3 spans 17 amino acids. Trimming cost V 4 bases and J 1 base; bases outside gene matches: 13. In DNA form, the CDR3 reads TGTGCCAGCAGCCTCGTCCTATCGCGGGAGTTTTCCTACGAGCAGTACTTC. Translating gives CASSLVLSREFSYEQYF.

J is TRBJ1-2 and V is TRBV3-1 (or the pseudogene TRBV3-2), with a weak D call TRBD1 (6 bases). The CDR3 runs to 16 residues. The germline gives CDR1 LGHDT, CDR2 YNNKEL (reference sequence). Between the trimmed V and J ends, which lost 0 bases and 4 bases, there was a span of 15 bases. This chain's CDR3 is CASSQDVARGRYGYTF. CDR3 coding DNA: TGTGCCAGCAGCCAAGATGTAGCCAGGGGTCGCTATGGCTACACCTTC.

The chain is built from TRBV6-5 and TRBJ2-1; TRBD2 agrees at 7 bases. Per germline, CDR1 MNHEY and CDR2 SVGAGI. V lost 6 bases and J lost 11; bases outside the gene matches: 10. This CDR3 contains 13 residues. As DNA, the CDR3 is TGTGCCAGCAGCATACAGACTAGCCGTAAGCAGTTCTTC. Its translation is CASSIQTSRKQFF.

V and J are TRBV3-1 (or the pseudogene TRBV3-2) and TRBJ1-6, with no clear D. CDR3 length: 16 residues. The germline V and J ends were trimmed by 0 bases and 19 bases, with 25 bases remaining between them. CDR1 and CDR2 (germline): LGHDT, YNNKEL (reference sequence). The CDR3 sequence is CASSQEFSVSGFGIHF. DNA for the CDR3: TGTGCCAGCAGCCAAGAATTTTCAGTTTCGGGGTTCGGGATTCACTTT.

V gene TRBV28 combines with J gene TRBJ2-3; 10 nucleotides align to TRBD2. Germline V CDR1 and CDR2: MDHEN, SYDVKM. The CDR3 extends over 15 amino acids. The ends lost 7 bases at V and 1 base at J; junction bases unmatched: 5. Written as DNA, the CDR3 is TGTGCCAGCAAAGTAGCGGGGGGACGCACAGATACGCAGTATTTT. Its translation is CASKVAGGRTDTQYF.